This T cell receptor (beta chain) was sequenced in a study of blood T cell repertoires in COVID-19. Overall study: Some COVID-19 samples were acute and others convalescent; all came from the United States, Italy and Spain. T cells, B-cell-depleted T cells, or PBMCs provided the cDNA or gDNA that served as material.

Trimming took off 0 bases at V and 7 bases at J, with 16 bases between the two ends. The CDR3 loop spans 16 amino acids. Germline CDR1 is LGHNA and CDR2 is YNFKEQ. Seattle-derived patients entered the study during active infection and were followed longitudinally. Authors' data handling: Amplification of reference gene primers provided the estimated nucleated cell counts. Profiled with immunoSEQ multiplex PCR; TCRdb holds only in-frame clones, not every one. That table is the source of V, J and clone size, and D and trimming were worked out from the DNA. The table includes 250,000 to 300,000 clones, roughly 90% detected once.

This TCR came from a woman in her thirties with COVID-19, enrolled during active disease. This rearrangement joins TRBV4-2 to TRBJ2-1; perhaps TRBD2 as D (6 bases). Sequenced material: peripheral blood. CDR3 in amino acids: CASSQDLIAEINEQFF. CDR3 coding DNA: TGTGCCAGCAGCCAAGATCTGATAGCGGAGATAAATGAGCAGTTCTTC.